A selection of T cell receptor beta chains follows, all from one sample in a study of blood T cell repertoires in COVID-19. The assay was immunoSEQ multiplex PCR, and TCRdb's table has in-frame clones only and misses some. This table has 120,000 to 150,000 clones, 75% to 90% appearing once. Source material: peripheral blood. These receptors were obtained from a woman in her sixties with active COVID-19. CDR3s include the opening cysteine and the closing phenylalanine or tryptophan. Each record gives: clone size, J gene, D gene, V gene, CDR3 DNA, CDR3 protein. A D gene is named only where the DNA matches it firmly. Size is stated for part of the rows, as once, few or many counts, or as a class when the clone is expanded.

clone size: .; J gene: TRBJ2-1; D gene: TRBD2; V gene: TRBV7-2; CDR3 DNA: TGTGCCAGCAGCTACCTAGCGGGAGCGGGCGATGAGCAGTTCTTC; CDR3 protein: CASSYLAGAGDEQFF
clone size: .; J gene: TRBJ1-5; D gene: .; V gene: TRBV30; CDR3 DNA: TGTGCCTGGAGTGTTTTTCTGGGAGTGGGGCCCCAGCATTTT; CDR3 protein: CAWSVFLGVGPQHF
clone size: .; J gene: TRBJ2-3; D gene: .; V gene: TRBV28; CDR3 DNA: TGTGCCAGCAGCCCCCCAGCGCCCGCGGCGGGTACGCAGTATTTT; CDR3 protein: CASSPPAPAAGTQYF
clone size: .; J gene: TRBJ1-1; D gene: .; V gene: TRBV7-8; CDR3 DNA: TGTGCCAGCAGCTTAGCAGGTTTAGGGAGCACTGAAGCTTTCTTT; CDR3 protein: CASSLAGLGSTEAFF
clone size: .; J gene: TRBJ2-1; D gene: .; V gene: TRBV19; CDR3 DNA: TGTGCCAGTAGTATAGCGGGAGCTTCCTACAATGAGCAGTTCTTC; CDR3 protein: CASSIAGASYNEQFF
clone size: .; J gene: TRBJ1-2; D gene: TRBD1; V gene: TRBV28; CDR3 DNA: TGTGCCAGCAGTTTCCCCGGGACAGGGGGCTCCTATGGCTACACCTTC; CDR3 protein: CASSFPGTGGSYGYTF
clone size: .; J gene: TRBJ2-1; D gene: TRBD2; V gene: TRBV9; CDR3 DNA: TGTGCCAGCAGCGCCAACCTAGGACTAGCGGGAAACAATGAGCAGTTCTTC; CDR3 protein: CASSANLGLAGNNEQFF
clone size: .; J gene: TRBJ2-7; D gene: .; V gene: TRBV7-9; CDR3 DNA: TGTGCCAGCAGCCTACTAACGACAGGCTCCTACGAGCAGTACTTC; CDR3 protein: CASSLLTTGSYEQYF
clone size: .; J gene: TRBJ2-7; D gene: TRBD2; V gene: TRBV28; CDR3 DNA: TGTGCCAGCAGTGATGGACTAGCGCGGTCCTACGAGCAGTACTTC; CDR3 protein: CASSDGLARSYEQYF
clone size: .; J gene: TRBJ2-1; D gene: TRBD2; V gene: TRBV6-2/TRBV6-3; CDR3 DNA: TGTGCCAGCAGTTACTCTGGGACTAGTTTTAATGAGCAGTTCTTC; CDR3 protein: CASSYSGTSFNEQFF
clone size: .; J gene: TRBJ2-2; D gene: TRBD1; V gene: TRBV6-2/TRBV6-3; CDR3 DNA: TGTGCCAGCAGTCGAACAGGGGACACCGGGGAGCTGTTTTTT; CDR3 protein: CASSRTGDTGELFF
clone size: .; J gene: TRBJ1-1; D gene: TRBD1; V gene: TRBV12-5; CDR3 DNA: TGTGCTAGTGGTTGGTGGACAGGGGGGCCTAACACTGAAGCTTTCTTT; CDR3 protein: CASGWWTGGPNTEAFF
clone size: once; J gene: TRBJ2-2; D gene: TRBD2; V gene: TRBV5-1; CDR3 DNA: TGCGCCAGCAGCTGGAGGTCTCTAGCGGGAGGCTACACCGGGGAGCTGTTTTTT; CDR3 protein: CASSWRSLAGGYTGELFF
clone size: .; J gene: TRBJ2-3; D gene: TRBD2; V gene: TRBV25-1; CDR3 DNA: TGTGCCAGCAGTGGGACTAGCGGGAGAAGGACGCAGTATTTT; CDR3 protein: CASSGTSGRRTQYF
clone size: .; J gene: TRBJ2-5; D gene: TRBD2; V gene: TRBV5-4; CDR3 DNA: TGTGCCAGCAGCCCGGGGGGAAAAGCGGCCCAACCTCAAGAGACCCAGTACTTC; CDR3 protein: CASSPGGKAAQPQETQYF
clone size: .; J gene: TRBJ1-5; D gene: .; V gene: TRBV28; CDR3 DNA: TGTGCCAGCGGAACAGGGTCAGTTCCGCCCCAGCATTTT; CDR3 protein: CASGTGSVPPQHF
clone size: .; J gene: TRBJ2-1; D gene: TRBD2; V gene: TRBV7-2; CDR3 DNA: TGTGCCAGCAGCCCGGATGGGCTAGCGGGAGGTGAGCAGTTCTTC; CDR3 protein: CASSPDGLAGGEQFF
clone size: .; J gene: TRBJ2-7; D gene: .; V gene: TRBV6-5; CDR3 DNA: TGTGCCAGCAAGGAAGGACAGAAGTACTTC; CDR3 protein: CASKEGQKYF
clone size: .; J gene: TRBJ1-3; D gene: .; V gene: TRBV24-1; CDR3 DNA: TGTGCCAGGTGCTACCGATTAGGAAACACCATATATTTT; CDR3 protein: CARCYRLGNTIYF
clone size: .; J gene: TRBJ2-3; D gene: .; V gene: TRBV5-4; CDR3 DNA: TGTGCCAGCAGCCGCAAACAGGGCCTTTCCACAGATACGCAGTATTTT; CDR3 protein: CASSRKQGLSTDTQYF
clone size: .; J gene: TRBJ1-1; D gene: .; V gene: TRBV30; CDR3 DNA: TGTGCCTGGACCCCTGGGACACACTTAGGGGAAGCTTTCTTT; CDR3 protein: CAWTPGTHLGEAFF
clone size: .; J gene: TRBJ2-3; D gene: TRBD2; V gene: TRBV19; CDR3 DNA: TGTGCCAGTATGGGTACCGCTAGCGGGAGCCCAGATACGCAGTATTTT; CDR3 protein: CASMGTASGSPDTQYF
clone size: .; J gene: TRBJ2-7; D gene: TRBD2; V gene: TRBV11-2; CDR3 DNA: TGTGCCAGCAGCCCCCCTAGCGGAGGGGTCTCCTACGAGCAGTACTTC; CDR3 protein: CASSPPSGGVSYEQYF
clone size: .; J gene: TRBJ2-5; D gene: TRBD1; V gene: TRBV28; CDR3 DNA: TGTGCCAGCAGTCTGGGACAGGGCGGAGAGACCCAGTACTTC; CDR3 protein: CASSLGQGGETQYF
clone size: .; J gene: TRBJ2-1; D gene: TRBD2; V gene: TRBV2; CDR3 DNA: TGTGCCAGTCGAATGGGAGGGAACAATGAGCAGTTCTTC; CDR3 protein: CASRMGGNNEQFF
clone size: .; J gene: TRBJ2-4; D gene: TRBD2; V gene: TRBV3-1/TRBV3-2; CDR3 DNA: TGTGCCAGCAGCCCCCGAGTAGCGGGATTCCGTATAGCCAAAAACATTCAGTACTTC; CDR3 protein: CASSPRVAGFRIAKNIQYF
clone size: .; J gene: TRBJ2-3; D gene: TRBD2; V gene: TRBV5-1; CDR3 DNA: TGCGCCAGCAGCTTGCTCTCCGGGACTAGCGGGTGGGATACGCAGTATTTT; CDR3 protein: CASSLLSGTSGWDTQYF
clone size: .; J gene: TRBJ1-5; D gene: TRBD1; V gene: TRBV6-2/TRBV6-3; CDR3 DNA: TGTGCCAGCAGTTACCGGGCCGGGACAGTGCAGAATCAGCCCCAGCATTTT; CDR3 protein: CASSYRAGTVQNQPQHF
clone size: .; J gene: TRBJ1-1; D gene: .; V gene: TRBV20-1; CDR3 DNA: TGCAGTGCTAGTCCGACGGGGAGTACGAACACTGAAGCTTTCTTT; CDR3 protein: CSASPTGSTNTEAFF
clone size: .; J gene: TRBJ2-1; D gene: .; V gene: TRBV6-6; CDR3 DNA: TGTGCCAGCAGTTACTCCGTTGATAGGGGGATCAATGAGCAGTTCTTC; CDR3 protein: CASSYSVDRGINEQFF
clone size: .; J gene: TRBJ2-5; D gene: TRBD1; V gene: TRBV6-5; CDR3 DNA: TGTGCCAGCAGTTTTAGACAGGGGTGGAAGGAGACCCAGTACTTC; CDR3 protein: CASSFRQGWKETQYF
clone size: .; J gene: TRBJ2-3; D gene: .; V gene: TRBV21-1; CDR3 DNA: TGTGCCAGCAGCAAAAGAGATGGGGCGCGGGAGTTGCGTGGCACAGATACGCAGTATTTT; CDR3 protein: CASSKRDGARELRGTDTQYF
clone size: .; J gene: TRBJ2-2; D gene: TRBD2; V gene: TRBV7-6; CDR3 DNA: TGTGCCAGCAGCCGCGCCGGGACTAGCGGGCCGAACACCGGGGAGCTGTTTTTT; CDR3 protein: CASSRAGTSGPNTGELFF
clone size: .; J gene: TRBJ2-7; D gene: .; V gene: TRBV7-9; CDR3 DNA: TGTGCCAGCAGCCGCTCCGGGACAGAGCAGTACTTC; CDR3 protein: CASSRSGTEQYF
clone size: .; J gene: TRBJ2-1; D gene: .; V gene: TRBV6-5; CDR3 DNA: TGTGCCAGCAGCCCCGTCAGGGAGCAGTTCTTC; CDR3 protein: CASSPVREQFF
clone size: .; J gene: TRBJ1-6; D gene: .; V gene: TRBV28; CDR3 DNA: TGTGCCAGCAGTTCGAACGACAGGCCTAATTCACCCCTCCACTTT; CDR3 protein: CASSSNDRPNSPLHF
clone size: .; J gene: TRBJ2-7; D gene: TRBD1; V gene: TRBV6-5; CDR3 DNA: TGTGCCAGCAGTTACTCCGGACAGGGGAGAAACGAGCAGTACTTC; CDR3 protein: CASSYSGQGRNEQYF
clone size: .; J gene: TRBJ2-3; D gene: TRBD2; V gene: TRBV28; CDR3 DNA: TGTGCCAGCAGTTTACCCGGACTAGCGGGAGGCACAGATACGCAGTATTTT; CDR3 protein: CASSLPGLAGGTDTQYF
clone size: .; J gene: TRBJ1-1; D gene: .; V gene: TRBV2; CDR3 DNA: TGTGCCAGCACGAGGGAGGGAGGGTTTAACACTGAAGCTTTCTTT; CDR3 protein: CASTREGGFNTEAFF
clone size: .; J gene: TRBJ2-3; D gene: .; V gene: TRBV6-2/TRBV6-3; CDR3 DNA: TGTGCCAGCAGTTACTCCGCGGGATCGTCACCAGATACGCAGTATTTT; CDR3 protein: CASSYSAGSSPDTQYF
clone size: few; J gene: TRBJ1-5; D gene: .; V gene: TRBV7-2; CDR3 DNA: TGTGCCAGCAGCTTTATGGCAGGGGTTAACAATCAGCCCCAGCATTTT; CDR3 protein: CASSFMAGVNNQPQHF
clone size: few; J gene: TRBJ2-2; D gene: TRBD1; V gene: TRBV2; CDR3 DNA: TGTGCCAGCAGCGACAGGGGGGTCGCCGGGGAGCTGTTTTTT; CDR3 protein: CASSDRGVAGELFF
clone size: few; J gene: TRBJ2-7; D gene: .; V gene: TRBV16; CDR3 DNA: TGTGCCAGCAGCCAATTCAGAACCGCCTACGAGCAGTACTTC; CDR3 protein: CASSQFRTAYEQYF
clone size: .; J gene: TRBJ2-1; D gene: .; V gene: TRBV5-4; CDR3 DNA: TGTGCCAGCAGCTTGGAGGAGTTTCTTAGCTCCTACAATGAGCAGTTCTTC; CDR3 protein: CASSLEEFLSSYNEQFF
clone size: .; J gene: TRBJ2-7; D gene: .; V gene: TRBV4-2; CDR3 DNA: TGTGCCAGCAGCCCAGAGGATAGCGCCCTCTCCTACGAGCAGTACTTC; CDR3 protein: CASSPEDSALSYEQYF
clone size: .; J gene: TRBJ2-7; D gene: .; V gene: TRBV10-2; CDR3 DNA: TGCGCCAGCAGAGATCAGGGTTTGGGCTCCTACGAGCAGTACTTC; CDR3 protein: CASRDQGLGSYEQYF
clone size: .; J gene: TRBJ2-5; D gene: TRBD2; V gene: TRBV18; CDR3 DNA: TGTGCCAGCTCACCACCGCTAGCGGGAGTTCGGGAGACCCAGTACTTC; CDR3 protein: CASSPPLAGVRETQYF
clone size: .; J gene: TRBJ2-7; D gene: TRBD1; V gene: TRBV7-6; CDR3 DNA: TGTGCCAGCAGCTTATATTGGGGACAGGTAGACGAGCAGTACTTC; CDR3 protein: CASSLYWGQVDEQYF
clone size: once; J gene: TRBJ1-5; D gene: .; V gene: TRBV9; CDR3 DNA: TGTGCCAGCAGCGTTAGTCCGCACCGGGGGGATCAGCCCCAGCATTTT; CDR3 protein: CASSVSPHRGDQPQHF
clone size: once; J gene: TRBJ2-2; D gene: TRBD2; V gene: TRBV4-3; CDR3 DNA: TGCGCCAGCAGCCATCTGGGACTAGCGGGAGCTACCGGGGAGCTGTTTTTT; CDR3 protein: CASSHLGLAGATGELFF
clone size: .; J gene: TRBJ2-7; D gene: TRBD2; V gene: TRBV4-1; CDR3 DNA: TGCGCCAGCAGCCAAGTAACTAGCGGGGTTTACGAGCAGTACTTC; CDR3 protein: CASSQVTSGVYEQYF
clone size: .; J gene: TRBJ2-1; D gene: TRBD1; V gene: TRBV7-3; CDR3 DNA: TGTGCCAGCAGCTCGCTCCCGGGACAGGCCCTCACCTTCTCCTACAATGAGCAGTTCTTC; CDR3 protein: CASSSLPGQALTFSYNEQFF